These T cell receptor beta chains were read from a single sample in a study of neurological immune-mediated disorders. TCRdb recomputed calls from the 5' RACE reads with MiXCR, one row per CDR3 protein. Among 70,000 to 95,000 distinct CDR3 sequences listed, approximately 13% were seen once. Sequenced: PBMCs. The source of these receptors is a female donor with HTLV-1-associated myelopathy (HAM/TSP). Both conserved end residues are part of each CDR3. Only some rows state a clone size, as once, few, many or a class for expanded clones.

CDR3aa: CASRDRGESYEQYF
v_gene: TRBV6-1
abundance: many
len: 14

CDR3aa: CASSSGRGSGRVGRGYTF
v_gene: TRBV12-3/TRBV12-4
abundance: many
len: 18

CDR3aa: CASSPQVGYEQYF
v_gene: TRBV3-1
abundance: many
len: 13

CDR3aa: CASSLSGGRLYTF
v_gene: TRBV3-1
abundance: many
len: 13

CDR3aa: CASSSPDRIHYNEQFF
v_gene: TRBV5-1
abundance: many
len: 16

CDR3aa: CSAGTGQADTQYF
v_gene: TRBV20-1
abundance: medium-sized
len: 13

CDR3aa: CASSQSGQGQFF
v_gene: TRBV3-1
abundance: many
len: 12

CDR3aa: CASSQDRRQQETQYF
v_gene: TRBV4-2
abundance: many
len: 15

CDR3aa: CATRGTSNTGELFF
v_gene: TRBV5-1
abundance: many
len: 14

CDR3aa: CATGLVSTDTQYF
v_gene: TRBV10-3
abundance: many
len: 13

CDR3aa: CASSTAGTDTQYF
v_gene: TRBV4-1
abundance: many
len: 13

CDR3aa: CASSLGPSGGSYEQYF
v_gene: TRBV5-1
abundance: many
len: 16

CDR3aa: CASSFYFGNEQFF
v_gene: TRBV7-2
abundance: many
len: 13

CDR3aa: CASSLFQGAVFGNTIYF
v_gene: TRBV7-9
abundance: many
len: 17

CDR3aa: CASHLAGSYNEQFF
v_gene: TRBV12-3/TRBV12-4
abundance: few
len: 14

CDR3aa: CAISESQASTDTQYF
v_gene: TRBV10-3
abundance: many
len: 15

CDR3aa: CSVGTGRQILNEKLFF
v_gene: TRBV29-1
abundance: many
len: 16

CDR3aa: CASSVGDRQGNEQFF
v_gene: TRBV9
abundance: many
len: 15

CDR3aa: CASSLLTDDYEQYF
v_gene: TRBV28
abundance: .
len: 14

CDR3aa: CASSYKGQGGGTQYF
v_gene: TRBV6-5
abundance: many
len: 15

CDR3aa: CASSLTSGGFNEQFF
v_gene: TRBV7-2
abundance: many
len: 15

CDR3aa: CASSLAYGVYSNQPQHF
v_gene: TRBV7-2
abundance: many
len: 17

CDR3aa: CASRQGGYSNQPQHF
v_gene: TRBV28
abundance: many
len: 15

CDR3aa: CASNYRDSGNTQYF
v_gene: TRBV7-9
abundance: few
len: 14

CDR3aa: CASSLVGTSSTDTQYF
v_gene: TRBV5-1
abundance: .
len: 16

CDR3aa: CASSLGWGPQETQYF
v_gene: TRBV7-8
abundance: few
len: 15

CDR3aa: CSVEEGITQYF
v_gene: TRBV29-1
abundance: many
len: 11

CDR3aa: CASRPTVGRADTQYF
v_gene: TRBV6-5
abundance: many
len: 15

CDR3aa: CASSPGDSISDEQFF
v_gene: TRBV25-1
abundance: once
len: 15